The 18 T cell receptor beta chains presented below share a single source sample, sequenced in a study of spatial heterogeneity in lung cancer. The time point was: sample taken at primary tumor resection. TCRdb recomputed calls from the 5' RACE reads with MiXCR, one row per CDR3 protein. The sample contains approximately 66,000 distinct CDR3 sequences, approximately 6% of which appear only once. Source: PBMCs, taken at surgery. These receptor sequences come from a female donor with early-stage non-small cell lung cancer.

The chain combines TRBV7-2 with TRBJ1-1; TRBD1 might be the D (6 bases). Germline lookup yields CDR1 SGHTA and CDR2 FQGNSA. Deletions cut 7 bases from V and 8 bases from J, with 17 bases between. The CDR3 consists of 13 residues. CDR3 loop: CASKTRGSGEAFF. DNA of the CDR3: TGTGCCAGCAAGACCAGGGGTTCCGGAGAAGCTTTCTTT.

This rearrangement joins TRBV12-3 or TRBV12-4 to TRBJ2-7; D is ambiguous. CDR3 length equals 12 residues. Trimming left V 4 bases short and J 3 bases short, with 7 bases between. The CDR3 loop reads CASSYDGYEQYV. CDR3 DNA sequence: TGTGCCAGCAGTTACGACGGCTACGAGCAGTACGTC.

V is TRBV28 and J is TRBJ2-5, with D unresolved. The CDR3 totals 11 residues. Germline values: CDR1 MDHEN, CDR2 SYDVKM. Trimming took 3 bases from V and 3 from J, leaving 2 bases between them. DNA for the CDR3: TGTGCCAGCAGTTTTGAAGAGACCCAGTACTTC. This sequence encodes CASSFEETQYF. The full variable domain, rest sourced from reference TRBV28 and TRBJ2-5, is DVKVTQSSRYLVKRTGEKVFLECVQDMDHENMFWYRQDPGLGLRLIYFSYDVKMKEKGDIPEGYSVSREKKERFSLILESASTNQTSMYLCASSFEETQYFGPGTRLLVL.

This clonotype was observed a few times. The chain uses TRBV5-1 and TRBJ2-5, with 11 bases identical to TRBD1. This CDR3 contains 17 residues. Germline-derived CDR1 and CDR2 are SGHRS and YFSETQ. V shed 2 bases and J 3 bases; nucleotides not matched to a gene: 9. The CDR3 spells CASSFLGTGGNEETQYF. CDR3 coding DNA: TGCGCCAGCAGCTTCCTAGGGACAGGGGGAAACGAAGAGACCCAGTACTTC.

This clonotype showed up just a few times. J is TRBJ1-3 and V is TRBV7-9, with TRBD1 matching 7 bases. V dropped 5 bases and J dropped 0; count of bases not matched to a gene: 16. Germline loops: CDR1 SEHNR, CDR2 FQNEAQ (reference sequence). The CDR3 consists of 19 residues. Written as DNA, the CDR3 is TGTGCCAGCAGCGAGACTCCGGGACAGATCCTTTTCTCTGGAAACACCATATATTTT. Translating gives CASSETPGQILFSGNTIYF.

At least ten counts were recorded for this clonotype. A junction end diverges from the germline sequence, so it may reflect a read error. This rearrangement joins TRBV7-7 to TRBJ2-1, with D possibly being TRBD2 (5 bases). The CDR3 totals 15 residues. Germline values: CDR1 SSHAT, CDR2 FNYEAQ (reference sequence). The CDR3 nucleotides are TGTGCTAGCAGCGTCGGGGTGTTGGCCTACAATGAGCAGTTCTTC. The encoded protein is CASSVGVLAYNEQFF. Complete variable domain (other parts from reference TRBV7-7 and TRBJ2-1): GAGVSQSPRYKVTKRGQDVTLRCDPISSHATLYWYQQALGQGPEFLTYFNYEAQPDKSGLPSDRFSAERPEGSISTLTIQRTEQRDSAMYRCASSVGVLAYNEQFFGPGTRLTVL.

This clonotype was seen repeatedly, ten times or more. The rearrangement links TRBV15 to TRBJ2-3; D not certain. The CDR3 consists of 14 residues. Trimming cost V 5 bases and J 3 bases, with 12 bases left between them. Germline loops: CDR1 LNHNV, CDR2 YYDKDF (reference sequence). The CDR3 DNA is TGTGCCACCAGCGGGCCCCCCCTAACAGATACGCAGTATTTT. Encoded protein: CATSGPPLTDTQYF.

This clonotype was observed at least ten times. The chain combines TRBV11-3 with TRBJ2-1; D could derive from TRBD1 or TRBD2 (6 bases each). The V gene's germline CDR1 is SGHNT and CDR2 YENEEA. This CDR3 is built from 14 residues. V lost 1 base to trimming and J lost 4 bases, with 8 bases between them. The CDR3 DNA sequence: TGTGCCAGCAGCTTAGTAGGGGGGTACAATGAGCAGTTCTTC. It encodes CASSLVGGYNEQFF.

Ten or more counts support this clonotype. The chain is built from TRBV20-1 and TRBJ2-3, with a weak D call TRBD1 (6 bases). Germline assignment: CDR1 DFQATT and CDR2 SNEGSKA (reference sequence). The CDR3 has 15 amino acids. With 5 bases removed from V and 2 bases from J, the gap between germline ends came to 17 bases. In DNA form, the CDR3 reads TGCAGTGCTGAATTCGGGCAGGGGTACACAGATACGCAGTATTTT. It is translated as CSAEFGQGYTDTQYF.

This clonotype has ten or more counts. The chain links TRBV11-2 to TRBJ1-1; TRBD1 aligns across 11 bases. CDR3 length: 13 residues. Per the germline V gene, CDR1 is SGHAT and CDR2 is FQNNGV. Germline trimming cut 5 bases from V and 8 bases from J; bases unmatched to any gene: 4. The CDR3 reads CASSLRTGGEAFF. In DNA, the CDR3 is TGTGCCAGCAGCCTCCGGACAGGGGGCGAAGCTTTCTTT. The full variable domain, completed using reference TRBV11-2 and TRBJ1-1, is EAGVAQSPRYKIIEKRQSVAFWCNPISGHATLYWYQQILGQGPKLLIQFQNNGVVDDSQLPKDRFSAERLKGVDSTLKIQPAKLEDSAVYLCASSLRTGGEAFFGQGTRLTVV.

This clonotype was seen a handful of times. The chain uses TRBV19 and TRBJ2-4, with TRBD1 as a possible D gene (6 bases). This CDR3 spans 16 amino acids. V was cut by 7 bases and J by 2 bases, with 18 bases left in between. The germline CDR1 and CDR2 sequences are LNHDA and SQIVND (reference sequence). CDR3 DNA: TGTGCCAGTACTCCCTCCGCCACAGGGACCAAAAACATTCAGTACTTC. This translates into CASTPSATGTKNIQYF.

There are many counts of this clonotype. The chain has TRBV2 and TRBJ1-4, with D perhaps matching TRBD1 (5 bases). Germline V gives CDR1 SNHLY, CDR2 FYNNEI. CDR3 length: 13 amino acids. The germline V and J ends were trimmed by 11 bases and 6 bases, with 16 bases remaining between them. CDR3 sequence (DNA): TGTGCCGCGGGACGGGGCGCAGATGAAAAACTGTTTTTT. Encoded protein: CAAGRGADEKLFF.

The sample holds many counts of this clonotype. The chain links TRBV7-3 to TRBJ1-1; weak D call: TRBD1 (5 bases). The CDR3 covers 15 residues. V was trimmed by 1 base and J by 6 bases, leaving 15 bases between them. Looked up from germline, CDR1 is SGHTA and CDR2 is FQGTGA. The CDR3, as DNA: TGTGCCAGCAGCTTAAATGGGGCCACGAGCGCTGAAGCTTTCTTT. Residues: CASSLNGATSAEAFF.

This clonotype was seen more than once but under ten times. The chain combines TRBV11-3 with TRBJ2-2; D is perhaps TRBD2 (5 bases). Germline V gene lookup returns CDR1 SGHNT and CDR2 YENEEA. The CDR3 loop spans 16 amino acids. Trimming shortened V by 6 bases and J by 4 bases, and 18 bases separated the two germline ends. The CDR3 sequence is CASSSGVQNFTGELFF. CDR3 nucleotides: TGTGCCAGCAGTTCCGGGGTCCAGAATTTCACCGGGGAGCTGTTTTTT.

This chain connects TRBV5-1 to TRBJ2-3; TRBD2 matches 12 bases. This CDR3 has 17 residues. J gave up 4 bases and V 3 bases, and 9 bases lay outside the gene matches. Germline V gene data show CDR1 as SGHRS and CDR2 as YFSETQ. The CDR3 is CASSSTRTSGISDTQYF. The CDR3 DNA is TGCGCCAGCAGCTCCACTCGGACTAGCGGGATCTCAGATACGCAGTATTTT. The variable domain in full, completed from reference TRBV5-1 and TRBJ2-3, reads KAGVTQTPRYLIKTRGQQVTLSCSPISGHRSVSWYQQTPGQGLQFLFEYFSETQRNKGNFPGRFSGRQFSNSRSEMNVSTLELGDSALYLCASSSTRTSGISDTQYFGPGTRLTVL.

This clonotype was seen many times. The chain recombines TRBV19 with TRBJ1-4, with D unclear. The CDR3 loop spans 15 amino acids. Germline CDR1 LNHDA, CDR2 SQIVND (reference sequence). Trimming left V 6 bases short and J 6 bases short, with 17 bases between. CDR3 protein: CASSNPINYDEKLFF. The DNA of the CDR3 is TGTGCCAGTAGCAATCCCATCAACTATGATGAAAAACTGTTTTTT.

This clonotype has just a few counts. The chain links TRBV24-1 to TRBJ2-1; D could derive from TRBD1 or TRBD2 (6 bases each). This CDR3 is built from 16 residues. V was trimmed by 9 bases and J by 0 bases, leaving 17 bases between them. Germline loops: CDR1 KGHDR, CDR2 SFDVKD. In nucleotides, the CDR3 is TGTGCCACCTCTAGGGGGGCCATTAGCTCCTACAATGAGCAGTTCTTC. As protein: CATSRGAISSYNEQFF.

This clonotype was seen at least ten times. The genes are TRBV28 and TRBJ2-7; 8 bases agree with TRBD2. This CDR3 contains 14 residues. The V gene's germline CDR1 is MDHEN and CDR2 SYDVKM. V was pared by 4 bases and J by 6 bases, with 8 bases of the junction left unmatched. This CDR3 is CASSSPGLVPEQYF. DNA of the CDR3: TGTGCCAGCAGTTCCCCGGGACTAGTTCCCGAGCAGTACTTC.